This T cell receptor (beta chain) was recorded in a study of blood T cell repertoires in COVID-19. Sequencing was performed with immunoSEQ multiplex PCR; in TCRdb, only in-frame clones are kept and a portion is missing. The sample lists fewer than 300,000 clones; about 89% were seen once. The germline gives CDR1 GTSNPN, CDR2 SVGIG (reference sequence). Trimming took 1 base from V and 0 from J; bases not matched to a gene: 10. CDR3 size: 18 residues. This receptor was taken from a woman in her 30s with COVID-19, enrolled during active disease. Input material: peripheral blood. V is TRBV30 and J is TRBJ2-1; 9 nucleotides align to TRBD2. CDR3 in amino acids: CAWSGRRLAGSSYNEQFF. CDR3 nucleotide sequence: TGTGCCTGGAGTGGCCGCCGCCTAGCGGGGAGCTCCTACAATGAGCAGTTCTTC.